This is a list of T cell receptor beta chains from one sample in a study of blood T cells in healthy people across ages. Using its own MiXCR run on the 5' RACE reads, TCRdb lists one record per CDR3 protein. The sample lists 2 million or so distinct CDR3 sequences, about 49% seen once, with approximately 2% in the top ten. Material: blood. The receptors were sampled from a woman aged 40 to 50 in good health. The CDR3 runs from the conserved cysteine through the conserved F or W. D genes are given only for firm matches.

d_call v_call cdr3_aa
. TRBV20-1 CSAREGLGGHTF
. TRBV3-1 CASSKRSGGETQYF
TRBD2 TRBV7-2 CASIPGTSGTYEQYF
. TRBV6-1 CASRRIALYNEQFF
. TRBV20-1 CSATGASQYQETQYF
. TRBV20-1 CSARWRVPYEQYF
. TRBV6-5 CASSYYLGGGETQYF
TRBD1 TRBV20-1 CSARDVGKGQGVNEQFF
. TRBV5-1 CASSLGTDGTYEQYF
TRBD1 TRBV27 CASTPTGGNYGYTF
TRBD1 TRBV4-3 CASSQGLGQEIQETQYF
. TRBV2 CASSEEKGGTDTQYF
TRBD1 TRBV24-1 CATREAGTGGHNEQYF
TRBD2 TRBV6-4 CASSDGGGASEEQFF
TRBD2 TRBV7-2 CASSFGGTSVGETQYF
. TRBV5-1 CASSLDRQTVSRTF
. TRBV20-1 CSAQGYDNQPQHF
TRBD1 TRBV6-5 CASSYATGIPYGYTF
. TRBV6-2/TRBV6-3 CASSYDKVAKNIQYF
. TRBV10-3 CAISDPRDANEQFF
TRBD1 TRBV20-1 CSARDTRTGGFGNQPQHF
. TRBV4-3 CASSQVSLPGGEKLFF
. TRBV7-2 CASSAGRPYSYGYTF
TRBD1 TRBV4-2 CASSYRTGTGDNEQFF
TRBD1 TRBV7-2 CASSPRQGAVEQYF
TRBD1 TRBV29-1 CSAIDRVGNIQYF
. TRBV7-9 CASSSSGSSQPQHF
TRBD1 TRBV7-3 CASRPTGTVNPDTQYF
. TRBV29-1 CSGETENTVTQYF
. TRBV18 CASAERVGGFGAFF
TRBD1 TRBV7-3 CASSLTRTGGETQYF
. TRBV12-3/TRBV12-4 CASSFNAGNQETQYF
TRBD2 TRBV20-1 CSARDRREGSTYEQYF
. TRBV4-2 CASSQDLAWNVGEKLFF
. TRBV4-3 CASSHLQGRGRTDTQYF
. TRBV11-2 CASSPSPRGGTDTQYF
. TRBV18 CASSPQGVGGYTF
. TRBV4-3 CASSQDREIQDTQYF
TRBD1 TRBV20-1 CSASGQGVGSNSPLHF
. TRBV28 CASTPEGGYEQYF
TRBD2 TRBV20-1 CSAGGGAGGLQETQYF
TRBD1 TRBV9 CASSVPQGAGYSEQFF
. TRBV6-6 CASSYSKRDPRVAQHF
. TRBV11-2 CASRLGLYLSNEQFF
. TRBV5-1 CASSANRGGQETQYF